This TCR beta chain was identified in a study of a mutant IDH1 vaccine in newly diagnosed glioma. Study background: There were approximately 60% males and roughly 40% females among treated patients, whose mean age was approximately 38 years. General study points: Top peripheral T cell clonotype shifts appeared unrelated to pseudoprogression.

This clone was seen a few times. Its antigen is still unknown. This CDR3 is built from 14 residues. The germline V gene has CDR1 SGHRS and CDR2 YFSETQ. Deletions cut 0 bases from V and 0 bases from J, with 6 bases between. Some clones are missing from TCRdb's copy, which holds only in-frame ones; the method was immunoSEQ multiplex PCR. The data contain 55,000 to 70,000 clones, roughly 85% of them singletons. Noted time point: baseline, week 1 (first vaccination visit). Treatment specified: pre-vaccination baseline after standard-of-care therapy. There were new WHO grade 3 or 4 astrocytomas in the donors, and these were IDH1-mutant and ATRX-lost.

The V and J genes are TRBV5-1 and TRBJ1-1; D gene unclear. Source: PBMCs, taken from a glioma patient treated with radiotherapy, temozolomide or both. This receptor was obtained from a man aged 25 to 45 with glioma. CDR3 amino acids: CASSLERMNTEAFF. CDR3 DNA sequence: TGCGCCAGCAGCTTGGAACGGATGAACACTGAAGCTTTCTTT. Full variable domain (outside the CDR3, taken from reference TRBV5-1 and TRBJ1-1): KAGVTQTPRYLIKTRGQQVTLSCSPISGHRSVSWYQQTPGQGLQFLFEYFSETQRNKGNFPGRFSGRQFSNSRSEMNVSTLELGDSALYLCASSLERMNTEAFFGQGTRLTVV.